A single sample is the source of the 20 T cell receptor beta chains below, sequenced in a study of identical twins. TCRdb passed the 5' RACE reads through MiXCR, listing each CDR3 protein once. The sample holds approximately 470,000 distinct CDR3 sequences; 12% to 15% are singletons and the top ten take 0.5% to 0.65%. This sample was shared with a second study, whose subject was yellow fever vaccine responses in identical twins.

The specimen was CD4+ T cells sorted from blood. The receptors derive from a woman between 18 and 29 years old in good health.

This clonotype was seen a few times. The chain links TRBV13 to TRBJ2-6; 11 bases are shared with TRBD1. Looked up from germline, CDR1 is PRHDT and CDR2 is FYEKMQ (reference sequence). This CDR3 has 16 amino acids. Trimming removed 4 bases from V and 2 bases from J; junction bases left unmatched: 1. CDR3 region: CASSSGQGAGANVLTF. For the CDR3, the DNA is TGTGCCAGCAGCTCGGGACAGGGGGCTGGGGCCAACGTCCTGACTTTC.

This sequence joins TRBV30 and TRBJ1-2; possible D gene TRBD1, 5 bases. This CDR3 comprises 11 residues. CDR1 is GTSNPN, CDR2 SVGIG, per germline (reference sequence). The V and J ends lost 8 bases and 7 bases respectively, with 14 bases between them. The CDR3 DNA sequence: TGTGCCCTAAGCCAGGGTGCTGGCTACACCTTC. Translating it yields CALSQGAGYTF.

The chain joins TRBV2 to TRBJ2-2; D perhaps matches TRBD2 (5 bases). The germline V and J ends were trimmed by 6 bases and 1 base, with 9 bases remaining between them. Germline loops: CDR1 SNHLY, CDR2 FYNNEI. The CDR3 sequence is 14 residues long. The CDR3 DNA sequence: TGTGCCAGCAGGAGGGCAAGGAACACCGGGGAGCTGTTTTTT. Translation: CASRRARNTGELFF.

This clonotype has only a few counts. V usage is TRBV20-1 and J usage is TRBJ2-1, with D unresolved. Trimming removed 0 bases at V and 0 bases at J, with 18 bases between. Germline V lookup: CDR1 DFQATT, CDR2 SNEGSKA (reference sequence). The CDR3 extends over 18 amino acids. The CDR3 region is CSARERVSRPSSYNEQFF. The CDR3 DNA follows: TGCAGTGCTAGAGAAAGGGTCTCGCGACCTAGCTCCTACAATGAGCAGTTCTTC.

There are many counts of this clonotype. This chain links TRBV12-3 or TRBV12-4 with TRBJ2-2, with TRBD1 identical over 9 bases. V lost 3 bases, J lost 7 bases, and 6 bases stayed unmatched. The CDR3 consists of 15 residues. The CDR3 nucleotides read TGTGCCAGCAGTTTGATACAGGGGGCAATCGGGGAGCTGTTTTTT. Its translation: CASSLIQGAIGELFF.

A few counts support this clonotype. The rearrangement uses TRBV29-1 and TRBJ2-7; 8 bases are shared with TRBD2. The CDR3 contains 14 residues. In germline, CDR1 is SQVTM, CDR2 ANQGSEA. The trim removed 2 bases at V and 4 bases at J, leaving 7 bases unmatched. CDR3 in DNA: TGCAGCGTTGAACTAGGACTAGCTGAGTACGAGCAGTACTTC. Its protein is CSVELGLAEYEQYF.

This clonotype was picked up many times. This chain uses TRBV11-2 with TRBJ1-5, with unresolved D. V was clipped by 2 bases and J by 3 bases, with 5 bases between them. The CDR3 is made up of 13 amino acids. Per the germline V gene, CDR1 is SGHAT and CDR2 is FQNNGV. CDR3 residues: CASSLTDNQPQHF. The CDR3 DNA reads TGTGCCAGCAGCTTAACAGACAATCAGCCCCAGCATTTT.

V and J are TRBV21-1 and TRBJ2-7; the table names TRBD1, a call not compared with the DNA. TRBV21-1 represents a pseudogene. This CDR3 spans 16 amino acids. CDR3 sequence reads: CASSTPMGQKTYEQYF. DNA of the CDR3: TGTGCCAGCAGCACACCCATGGGACAAAAAACCTACGAGCAGTACTTC.

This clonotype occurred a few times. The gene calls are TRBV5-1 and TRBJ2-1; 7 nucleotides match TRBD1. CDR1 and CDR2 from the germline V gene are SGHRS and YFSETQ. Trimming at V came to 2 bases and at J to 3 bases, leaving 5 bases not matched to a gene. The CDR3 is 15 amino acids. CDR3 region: CASSFSGQSYNEQFF. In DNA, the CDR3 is TGCGCCAGCAGCTTTTCGGGACAGAGCTACAATGAGCAGTTCTTC.

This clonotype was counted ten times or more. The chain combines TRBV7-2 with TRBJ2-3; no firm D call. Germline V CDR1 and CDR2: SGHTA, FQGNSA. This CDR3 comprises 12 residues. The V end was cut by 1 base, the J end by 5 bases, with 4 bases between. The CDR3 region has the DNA TGTGCCAGCAGCTTAGGTAGAGATACGCAGTATTTT. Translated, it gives CASSLGRDTQYF.

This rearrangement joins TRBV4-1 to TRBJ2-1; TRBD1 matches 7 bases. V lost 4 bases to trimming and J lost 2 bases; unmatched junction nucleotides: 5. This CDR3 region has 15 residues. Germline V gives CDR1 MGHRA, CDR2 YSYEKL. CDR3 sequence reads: CASSLIDRAYNEQFF. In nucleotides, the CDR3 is TGCGCCAGCAGCCTGATCGACAGGGCCTACAATGAGCAGTTCTTC.

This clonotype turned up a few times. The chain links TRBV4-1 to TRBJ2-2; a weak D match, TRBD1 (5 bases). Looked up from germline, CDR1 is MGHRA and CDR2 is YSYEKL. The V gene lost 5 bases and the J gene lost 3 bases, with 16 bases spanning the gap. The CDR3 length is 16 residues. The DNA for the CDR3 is TGCGCCAGCAGCGCACAGGTTGGGTCCGACACCGGGGAGCTGTTTTTT. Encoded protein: CASSAQVGSDTGELFF.

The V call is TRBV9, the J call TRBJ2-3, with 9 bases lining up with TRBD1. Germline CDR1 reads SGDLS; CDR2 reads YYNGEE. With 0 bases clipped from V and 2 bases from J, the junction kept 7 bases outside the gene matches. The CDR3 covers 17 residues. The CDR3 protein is CASSVGPRDRDTDTQYF. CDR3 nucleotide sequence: TGTGCCAGCAGCGTAGGGCCCCGGGACAGGGACACAGATACGCAGTATTTT. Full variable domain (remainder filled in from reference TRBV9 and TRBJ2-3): DSGVTQTPKHLITATGQRVTLRCSPRSGDLSVYWYQQSLDQGLQFLIQYYNGEERAKGNILERFSAQQFPDLHSELNLSSLELGDSALYFCASSVGPRDRDTDTQYFGPGTRLTVL.

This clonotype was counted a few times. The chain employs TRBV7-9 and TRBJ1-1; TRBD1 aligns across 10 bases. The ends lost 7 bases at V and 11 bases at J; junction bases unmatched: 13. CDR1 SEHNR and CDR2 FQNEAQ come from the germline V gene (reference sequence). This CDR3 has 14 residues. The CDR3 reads CASTLGWGQGHAFF. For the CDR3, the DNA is TGTGCCAGCACCCTTGGATGGGGACAGGGGCATGCTTTCTTT.

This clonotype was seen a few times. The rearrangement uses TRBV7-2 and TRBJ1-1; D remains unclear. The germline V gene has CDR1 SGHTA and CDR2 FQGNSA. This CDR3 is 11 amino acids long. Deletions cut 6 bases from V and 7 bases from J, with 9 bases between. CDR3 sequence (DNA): TGTGCCAGCAGACAAAATCTTGAAGCTTTCTTT. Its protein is CASRQNLEAFF.

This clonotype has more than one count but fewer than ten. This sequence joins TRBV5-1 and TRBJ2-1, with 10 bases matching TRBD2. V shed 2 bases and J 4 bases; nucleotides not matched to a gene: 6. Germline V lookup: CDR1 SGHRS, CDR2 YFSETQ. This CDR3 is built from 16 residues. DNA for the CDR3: TGCGCCAGCAGCTTCGGACTAGCGGAAGTTTACAATGAGCAGTTCTTC. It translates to CASSFGLAEVYNEQFF.

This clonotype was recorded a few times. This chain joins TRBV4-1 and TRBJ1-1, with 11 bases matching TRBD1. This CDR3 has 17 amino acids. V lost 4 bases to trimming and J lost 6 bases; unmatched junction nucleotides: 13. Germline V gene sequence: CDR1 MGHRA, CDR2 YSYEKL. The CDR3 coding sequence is TGCGCCAGCAGCCTCACTTCCGGGACAGGGGGATACGCTGAAGCTTTCTTT. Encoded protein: CASSLTSGTGGYAEAFF.

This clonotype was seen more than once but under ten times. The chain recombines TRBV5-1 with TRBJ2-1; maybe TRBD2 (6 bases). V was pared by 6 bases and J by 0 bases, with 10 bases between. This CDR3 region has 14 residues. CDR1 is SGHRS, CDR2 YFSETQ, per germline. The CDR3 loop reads CASTRTTSYNEQFF. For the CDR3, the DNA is TGCGCCAGCACCCGGACTACCTCCTACAATGAGCAGTTCTTC.

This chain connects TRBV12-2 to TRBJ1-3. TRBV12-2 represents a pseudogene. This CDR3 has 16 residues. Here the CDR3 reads CASRLGPPSSGNTIYF. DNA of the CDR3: TGTGCAAGTCGCTTAGGACCACCTTCCTCTGGAAACACCATATATTTT.

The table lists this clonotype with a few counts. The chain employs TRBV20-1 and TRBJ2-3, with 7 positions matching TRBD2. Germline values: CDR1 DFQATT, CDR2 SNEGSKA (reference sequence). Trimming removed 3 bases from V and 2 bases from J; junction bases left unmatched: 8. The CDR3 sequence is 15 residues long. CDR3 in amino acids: CSASQASGTTDTQYF. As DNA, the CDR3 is TGCAGTGCTAGTCAAGCTAGCGGAACCACAGATACGCAGTATTTT.